These T cell receptor beta chains were read from a single sample in a study of blood T cell repertoires in COVID-19. Sequenced by immunoSEQ multiplex PCR; TCRdb stores in-frame clones only, minus some. The sample holds over 200,000 clones; roughly 90% are singletons and the top ten take about 0.7%. Material for sequencing was peripheral blood. The receptors derive from a human donor in a cohort sampled during active COVID-19. Both conserved end residues are part of each CDR3.

j_call | v_call | cdr3_aa
TRBJ2-6 | TRBV6-2/TRBV6-3 | CASSKTGTGANVLTF
TRBJ1-1 | TRBV19 | CASSSSTGVDTEAFF
TRBJ1-5 | TRBV19 | CASSTGQYSNQPQHF
TRBJ2-7 | TRBV30 | CAWSSRYEQYF
TRBJ2-7 | TRBV5-6 | CASSSTDRGFPYEQYF
TRBJ1-2 | TRBV4-3 | CASSQRIGGFGYTF
TRBJ2-3 | TRBV21-1 | CASSNSRDSPPVTDTQYF
TRBJ2-2 | TRBV27 | CASSLIHSGGNTGELFF
TRBJ2-5 | TRBV4-1 | CASSNLGGRLQETQYF
TRBJ1-2 | TRBV5-1 | CASSRTDRAGNGYTF
TRBJ2-3 | TRBV6-6 | CASSEQRGGLGTQYF
TRBJ1-3 | TRBV2 | CASSAPGTGTGNTIYF
TRBJ2-7 | TRBV7-2 | CASSHTTGQGVYYEQYF
TRBJ2-1 | TRBV23-1 | CANPLSTGANNEQFF
TRBJ2-7 | TRBV9 | CASSVVASAGAGEQYF
TRBJ2-7 | TRBV4-2 | CASSQAPGQGGDYEQYF
TRBJ1-6 | TRBV7-8 | CASSADLRNSPLHF
TRBJ2-2 | TRBV7-8 | CASSSPRQGWTGELFF
TRBJ1-2 | TRBV6-6 | CASSPPGQQYYGYTF
TRBJ1-1 | TRBV28 | CASRLGFMNTEAFF
TRBJ1-4 | TRBV7-9 | CASSLALNEKLFF
TRBJ2-7 | TRBV6-5 | CASQRNQASYEQYF
TRBJ2-7 | TRBV19 | CASSISPGAYEQYF
TRBJ2-7 | TRBV27 | CASGSPGDSSSYEQYF
TRBJ2-3 | TRBV3-1/TRBV3-2 | CASSQAGLVTDTQYF
TRBJ2-2 | TRBV7-6 | CASSLGPSSGELFF
TRBJ1-2 | TRBV27 | CASRIQGPSNYGYTF
TRBJ1-2 | TRBV2 | CASSEVTRNYGYTF
TRBJ1-5 | TRBV7-2 | CASSLIGQGANQPQHF
TRBJ2-7 | TRBV10-2 | CASRDRGATYEQYF
TRBJ1-3 | TRBV19 | CASHITGAGNTIYF
TRBJ2-7 | TRBV3-1/TRBV3-2 | CASSGGYEQYF
TRBJ1-2 | TRBV6-6 | CASTGGQGDYGYTF
TRBJ2-7 | TRBV7-9 | CASRWGEHYEQYF
TRBJ2-7 | TRBV5-6 | CASSTGTSGRREQYF
TRBJ2-7 | TRBV6-5 | CASRKGQVYEQYF
TRBJ2-7 | TRBV5-4 | CASSSQIQSYEQYF
TRBJ1-1 | TRBV25-1 | CASSEPQGGFTEAFF
TRBJ2-7 | TRBV4-2 | CASSLSLAGGTIYEQYF
TRBJ2-7 | TRBV3-1/TRBV3-2 | CASSRQDRGGYEQYF
TRBJ1-1 | TRBV20-1 | CSADTGQRAFF
TRBJ1-2 | TRBV18 | CASSPPGGYTF
TRBJ2-2 | TRBV9 | CASSVGDRFKLAGELFF
TRBJ2-3 | TRBV19 | CASGRQGRATDTQYF
TRBJ2-6 | TRBV19 | CASNFFGSSGANVLTF
TRBJ2-3 | TRBV2 | CASSLADRADTQYF
TRBJ1-6 | TRBV6-5 | CASSSGVGSPLHF
TRBJ1-1 | TRBV21-1 | CASSRGPKADTEAFF
TRBJ1-1 | TRBV28 | CASSLRGGVLDTEAFF
TRBJ2-5 | TRBV27 | CASGLAGGQQETQYF
TRBJ2-5 | TRBV12-3/TRBV12-4 | CASSLQGFVTQYF
TRBJ1-2 | TRBV6-1 | CASSETDPDYGYTF
TRBJ1-4 | TRBV5-6 | CASSSDRVGEKLFF
TRBJ1-2 | TRBV7-2 | CASSLPGTGLGGYTF
TRBJ2-7 | TRBV7-2 | CASRARAGGPGEQYF
TRBJ1-1 | TRBV19 | CASSTTGTGGRDTEAFF
TRBJ1-6 | TRBV7-2 | CASSLKEYRGTLHF
TRBJ2-3 | TRBV7-8 | CASTLGTSGGVGTDTQYF
TRBJ1-2 | TRBV7-2 | CASSLDMGGAPYGYTF
TRBJ2-7 | TRBV10-1 | CASSERTGGPYEQYF